This T cell receptor (beta chain) was recorded in a study of blood T cell repertoires in COVID-19. The overall study: The analysed material was cDNA or gDNA that came from T cells, B-cell-depleted T cells, or PBMCs.

Under the authors' procedure: From reference gene primer amplification, estimates of nucleated cell counts were derived. This table comes from immunoSEQ multiplex PCR, and its TCRdb copy is limited to in-frame clones, with some not included. That table furnishes V, J and clone size, whereas the DNA furnished D and trimming. The sample has around 120,000 clones; roughly 80% are singletons. This clonotype originated in a man in his 70s with active or convalescent COVID-19. The sequencing sample was made of peripheral blood.

The CDR3 is CASSLEAGRAGELFF. For the CDR3, the DNA is TGTGCCAGCAGCTTAGAGGCTGGGCGGGCCGGGGAGCTGTTTTTT. The rearrangement links TRBV7-2 to TRBJ2-2, with D perhaps TRBD2 (5 bases). V lost 1 base and J 6 bases, leaving 12 bases between the germline ends. The CDR3 extends over 15 amino acids. From germline, CDR1 is SGHTA and CDR2 FQGNSA.